This T cell receptor beta chain was sequenced during a study of T cell responses to AZD1222 COVID-19 vaccine. Method: immunoSEQ multiplex PCR; TCRdb's copy keeps in-frame clones and lacks some. The sample contains tens of thousands of clones, 88% of which appear only once. Study findings and constraints: Variant regions that are unmutated are reportedly the target of nearly half of spike-specific TCRs. Females outnumbered males among donors, who were mostly white British; clonal diversity was possibly underestimated. Breadth and depth of Spike-specific TCRs rose after two AZD1222 doses.

The CDR3 is 14 amino acids. Germline V lookup: CDR1 LGHDT, CDR2 YNNKEL (reference sequence). Between the trimmed V and J ends, which lost 4 bases and 2 bases, there was a span of 11 bases. A word on this clone: Its antigen is unidentified.

V and J are TRBV3-1 (or the pseudogene TRBV3-2) and TRBJ1-1, with a tentative D call TRBD1 (6 bases). Sequencing used peripheral blood, obtained 28 days after the second AZD1222 dose. The clonotype was recovered from an adult who received the AZD1222 COVID-19 vaccine. CDR3 loop: CASSPGAGNTEAFF. The CDR3 DNA sequence: TGTGCCAGCAGCCCAGGGGCGGGAAACACTGAAGCTTTCTTT.